One sample yielded the 6 T cell receptor beta chains listed below, sequenced in a study of T cell repertoires in cytomegalovirus infection. These receptors are not linked to any known antigen. TCRdb re-analysed the reads in MiXCR, keeping a single row per CDR3 protein. The sample comprises 300,000 to 400,000 distinct CDR3 sequences, almost 30% of which are singletons, and about 20% rests with the top ten. The sequencing used cultured PBMCs, collected from culture after CMV antigen stimulation. These receptors were taken from a human donor in good health (CMV status not recorded). Some clones in this sample may be carry-over from other donors' samples.

With regard to this clonotype: In this CDR3 the conserved last residue, phenylalanine or tryptophan, is missing, so a read error is likely. The CDR3 protein is CAISVRDRGRGETQYL. The CDR3 coding sequence is TGTGCCATCAGTGTACGGGACAGGGGGCGCGGGGAGACCCAGTACTTA. The chain combines TRBV10-3 with TRBJ2-5, with TRBD1 matching 12 bases. The germline gives CDR1 ENHRY, CDR2 SYGVKD. The CDR3 length is 16 residues. The V gene end was trimmed by 4 bases and the J gene end by 5 bases; junction bases not matched to a gene: 8.

In the case of this clonotype: This may be a read error: a much more frequent sequence differs by one nucleotide. The V gene is TRBV11-2, the J gene TRBJ2-2; TRBD1 matches at 9 bases. V gave up 2 bases and J gave up 5 bases; unmatched junction bases: 6. Germline CDR1 SGHAT, CDR2 FQNNGV. CDR3 length: 16 amino acids. As DNA, the CDR3 is TGTGCCAGCAGCTTACGACAGGGGGATTGGACCGGGGAGCTGTTTTTT. Protein product: CASSLRQGDWTGELFF.

Ten or more counts support this clonotype. The DNA for the CDR3 is TGTGCCAGCACCCGGACAGGCGCCTATGGCTACACCTTC. Amino acids: CASTRTGAYGYTF. The chain has TRBV6-5 and TRBJ1-2, with 7 nucleotides matching TRBD1. Looked up from germline, CDR1 is MNHEY and CDR2 is SVGAGI. There are 13 residues in the CDR3. V lost 7 bases and J lost 4; bases outside the gene matches: 6.

This clonotype was found many times. This chain joins TRBV12-3 or TRBV12-4 and TRBJ2-2, with TRBD2 as a possible D gene (6 bases). With 3 bases removed from V and 0 bases from J, the gap between germline ends came to 8 bases. The CDR3 totals 15 residues. As DNA, the CDR3 is TGTGCCAGCAGTTTCGGCGGGGCGAACACCGGGGAGCTGTTTTTT. Translation gives CASSFGGANTGELFF.

The V and J genes are TRBV11-2 and TRBJ1-2, with unresolved D. The V gene's germline CDR1 is SGHAT and CDR2 FQNNGV. This CDR3 is built from 14 residues. V was trimmed by 6 bases and J by 5 bases, leaving 16 bases between them. The CDR3 region is CASRQNLPGYGYTF. In DNA, the CDR3 is TGTGCCAGCAGACAAAACCTCCCTGGTTATGGCTACACCTTC.

The rearrangement joins TRBV5-1 to TRBJ1-1; a possible D gene is TRBD1 (5 bases). Germline V gene lookup returns CDR1 SGHRS and CDR2 YFSETQ. The V gene lost 4 bases and the J gene lost 7 bases, with 14 bases spanning the gap. CDR3 length equals 13 residues. The chain's CDR3 is CASSAGTSFEAFF. The CDR3 DNA is TGCGCCAGCAGCGCCGGGACCTCCTTTGAAGCTTTCTTT.